The 15 T cell receptor beta chains given below trace back to one sample, sequenced in a study of cytomegalovirus exposure and HLA in healthy donors. Primers included in the PCR were 60 Vbeta and 13 Jbeta primers. Sequencing used immunoSEQ multiplex PCR; TCRdb keeps in-frame clones, though not all of them. This table lists approximately 110,000 clones. Sample: PBMCs. The receptors were sampled from a man aged 45 to 65 in good health and CMV-seronegative.

The chain employs TRBV6-5 and TRBJ2-3; D is ambiguous. This CDR3 contains 13 residues. Deletions cut 6 bases from V and 3 bases from J, with 10 bases between. Germline lookup yields CDR1 MNHEY and CDR2 SVGAGI. The CDR3 bases are TGTGCCAGCAGCGCGCCGGGTACAGATACGCAGTATTTT. Translating it yields CASSAPGTDTQYF.

This sequence joins TRBV18 and TRBJ2-1, with 7 bases lining up with TRBD1. Germline V gives CDR1 KGHSH, CDR2 LQKENI. This CDR3 has 14 residues. J was trimmed by 9 bases and V by 3 bases; bases with no gene match: 8. CDR3 DNA sequence: TGTGCCAGCTCACCCCCGACAGGGAGCTTTGAGCAGTTCTTC. It encodes CASSPPTGSFEQFF.

This chain joins TRBV7-8 and TRBJ2-7, with D perhaps matching TRBD2 (5 bases). CDR3 length equals 12 residues. V was trimmed by 1 base and J by 6 bases, leaving 7 bases between them. CDR1 is SGHVS and CDR2 is FQNEAQ in the germline V gene. The CDR3 nucleotides read TGTGCCAGCAGCTTAGGTGAGGGCGAGCAGTACTTC. Translating gives CASSLGEGEQYF.

V usage is TRBV5-4 and J usage is TRBJ2-5; D uncertain. Germline-derived CDR1 and CDR2 are SGHNT and YYREEE (reference sequence). This CDR3 region has 12 residues. V was cut by 10 bases and J by 0 bases, with 10 bases left in between. CDR3 sequence reads: CAGGVNQETQYF. The DNA for the CDR3 is TGTGCCGGCGGCGTAAACCAAGAGACCCAGTACTTC.

This chain joins TRBV19 and TRBJ1-2; 8 positions agree with TRBD1. This CDR3 is 17 amino acids long. CDR1 and CDR2 (germline): LNHDA, SQIVND (reference sequence). The junction had 10 bases not matched to a gene; V was cut back by 3 bases and J by 1 base. The CDR3 DNA is TGTGCCAGTAGTATTCGCCAGGACAGGGCCATTAACTATGGCTACACCTTC. This codes for CASSIRQDRAINYGYTF.

V and J are TRBV10-3 and TRBJ2-7, with TRBD1 matching over 8 bases. CDR3 length: 16 amino acids. J lost 3 bases, V lost 0 bases, and 7 bases had no gene match. CDR1 and CDR2 from the germline V gene are ENHRY and SYGVKD. CDR3 DNA sequence: TGTGCCATCAGTGAGTCCGGGGCACAGGGGGACTACGAGCAGTACTTC. This sequence encodes CAISESGAQGDYEQYF.

The chain carries TRBV2 and TRBJ1-2, with D perhaps matching TRBD1 (5 bases). This CDR3 is 13 amino acids long. V lost 7 bases to trimming and J lost 1 base, with 10 bases between them. The germline V gene has CDR1 SNHLY and CDR2 FYNNEI. The CDR3 sequence is CASIVDSNYGYTF. CDR3 coding DNA: TGTGCCAGCATAGTCGACAGTAACTATGGCTACACCTTC.

J is TRBJ1-5 and V is TRBV9; D is uncertain. This CDR3 spans 18 amino acids. V was trimmed by 0 bases and J by 3 bases, leaving 19 bases between them. CDR1 SGDLS and CDR2 YYNGEE come from the germline V gene. The CDR3 protein is CASSVALKTTQINQPQHF. The CDR3 DNA reads as TGTGCCAGCAGCGTAGCCCTCAAGACGACACAGATCAATCAGCCCCAGCATTTT.

Worth noting for this clone: An end of the junction differs from the germline gene, which may be a read error. The rearrangement joins TRBV14 to TRBJ1-2; the D is unclear. The germline V gene has CDR1 SGHDN and CDR2 FVKESK. There are 8 residues in the CDR3. For the CDR3, the DNA is TGTGCCAGCAGCCAAGTAGACTTC. It translates to CASSQVDF.

V gene TRBV1 combines with J gene TRBJ2-3; the table's TRBD2 call for D was not verified on the DNA. TRBV1 counts as a pseudogene. This CDR3 is 16 amino acids long. CDR3 residues: CTSSQDSSGPCDTQYF. The CDR3 DNA reads TGCACCAGCAGCCAAGATTCCAGCGGGCCATGTGATACGCAGTATTTT.

This chain links TRBV12-2 with TRBJ1-4; the table gives TRBD1 as D, unverified against the DNA. TRBV12-2 is a pseudogene. The CDR3 sequence is 15 residues long. As DNA, the CDR3 is TGTGCAAGTCGCTTTCGACAGGTCGGGGCCGAAAAACTGTTTTTT. This gives the protein CASRFRQVGAEKLFF.

The CDR3 DNA reads TGTGCCAGCACCCACAGGGGGGCCACTGAAGCTTTCTTT. Its translation is CASTHRGATEAFF. The genes are TRBV25-1 and TRBJ1-1; 8 bases are a match to TRBD1. CDR1 and CDR2 (germline): MGHDK, SYGVNS. J gave up 4 bases and V 7 bases, and 5 bases lay outside the gene matches. The CDR3 covers 13 residues.

The CDR3 nucleotides read TGTGCCAGCAGTTTTTCGGGCATCCCAGGGAAGTTCTATGGCTACACCTTC. Its translation: CASSFSGIPGKFYGYTF. The chain couples TRBV28 to TRBJ1-2, with D perhaps TRBD1 (5 bases). Germline-derived CDR1 and CDR2 are MDHEN and SYDVKM. V was clipped by 3 bases and J by 4 bases, with 21 bases between them. CDR3 length: 17 residues.

The chain couples TRBV9 to TRBJ2-5; 9 bases map to TRBD1. Losses at the gene ends were 4 bases for V and 2 bases for J; bases not matched to a gene: 6. The V gene's germline CDR1 is SGDLS and CDR2 YYNGEE. The length of the CDR3 is 15 residues. CDR3 in amino acids: CASSFRDREQETQYF. The DNA of the CDR3 is TGTGCCAGCAGCTTCCGGGACAGGGAGCAAGAGACCCAGTACTTC.

This chain joins TRBV6-6 and TRBJ2-7; 7 bases map to TRBD2. In germline, CDR1 is MNHNY, CDR2 SVGAGI (reference sequence). With V trimmed by 7 bases and J by 3 bases, 3 bases remained unmatched. The CDR3 sequence is 12 residues long. The DNA of the CDR3 is TGTGCCAGCACGTCTAGCGGCTACGAGCAGTACTTC. It yields the protein CASTSSGYEQYF.